This T cell receptor beta chain was sequenced for a study of blood T cell repertoires in COVID-19. Sequencing was performed with immunoSEQ multiplex PCR; in TCRdb, only in-frame clones are kept and a portion is missing. The data contain more than 55,000 clones, around 70% of them singletons. Sequences were obtained from peripheral blood. The clonotype was recovered from a woman in her sixties or seventies with acute or convalescent COVID-19.

The CDR3 bases are TGCAGCGTTGTCAGGGGCTACACTGAAGCTTTCTTT. Its translation: CSVVRGYTEAFF. This rearrangement joins TRBV29-1 to TRBJ1-1; weak D call: TRBD1 (6 bases). The V gene's germline CDR1 is SQVTM and CDR2 ANQGSEA. This CDR3 has 12 amino acids. V gave up 4 bases and J gave up 3 bases, with 9 bases separating them.